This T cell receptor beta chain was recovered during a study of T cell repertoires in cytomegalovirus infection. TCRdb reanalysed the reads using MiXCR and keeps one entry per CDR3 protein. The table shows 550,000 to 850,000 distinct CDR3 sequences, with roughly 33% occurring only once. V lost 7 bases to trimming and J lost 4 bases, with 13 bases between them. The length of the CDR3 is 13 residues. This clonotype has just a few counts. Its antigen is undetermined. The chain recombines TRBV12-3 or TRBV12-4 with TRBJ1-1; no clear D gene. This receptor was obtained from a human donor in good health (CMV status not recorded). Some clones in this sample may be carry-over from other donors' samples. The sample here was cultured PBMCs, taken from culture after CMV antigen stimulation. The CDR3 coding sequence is TGTGCCAGCACCCTTCAGCGGGGCACTGAAGCTTTCTTT. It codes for CASTLQRGTEAFF.